This T cell receptor beta chain was sequenced in a study of T cells after yellow fever vaccination. Overall study context: Preparation of fractions with low cell numbers was performed using SMART-Seq v4 Ultra Low Input. The study, taken as a whole, reports: CD4 and CD8 compartments shared a small share of clonotypes. After the booster, 96% of CD4 and about nine tenths of CD8 primary-response clones were re-detected.

Production of TCR cDNA was by 5'RACE template switching, which also added a universal primer site and UMIs. TCRdb independently ran MiXCR on the 5' RACE reads; one entry per CDR3 protein. The data show about 52,000 distinct CDR3 sequences, more than 6.5% seen once. At least ten counts were recorded for this clonotype. The receptor was isolated from a man aged 18-30 years who received the YFV17D yellow fever vaccine. The input for sequencing was CD8+ T cells not binding an NS4B(214-222) dextramer, sorted from PBMCs, taken around 45 days after the first yellow fever vaccination.

The CDR3 reads CASSPPVGGAEQFF. CDR3 nucleotides: TGTGCCAGCTCACCACCGGTGGGGGGGGCTGAGCAGTTCTTC. The chain joins TRBV18 to TRBJ2-1, with D possibly TRBD2 on 7 matching bases. V was shortened by 0 bases and J by 9 bases, with 12 bases between the two germline ends. Germline lookup yields CDR1 KGHSH and CDR2 LQKENI. The CDR3 covers 14 residues.